The 6 T cell receptor beta chains below were found in one sample sequenced in a study of brain T cells in children with intractable seizures. The time point denotes: blood from clinic visit 5 months post-surgery; TSC patient then seizure free. Sequencing was performed with immunoSEQ multiplex PCR; in TCRdb, only in-frame clones are kept and a portion is missing. Of hundreds of thousands of clones in the sample, approximately 93% were seen once. Here the sequenced sample was peripheral blood, taken 4 to 5 months after surgery. These receptors originate from a boy in the first two years of life with tuberous sclerosis and intractable seizures.

The chain carries TRBV4-1 and TRBJ2-3, with D possibly being TRBD2 (5 bases). CDR1 MGHRA and CDR2 YSYEKL come from the germline V gene. The CDR3 has 15 amino acids. Trimming left V 3 bases short and J 0 bases short, with 10 bases between. The CDR3 DNA reads TGCGCCAGCAGCCAGCTGAGGGCTAGCACAGATACGCAGTATTTT. Translating it yields CASSQLRASTDTQYF.

The chain recombines TRBV19 with TRBJ2-7; D perhaps matches TRBD2 (6 bases). The CDR3 sequence is 15 residues long. With 6 bases removed from V and 6 bases from J, the gap between germline ends came to 21 bases. Germline V gene sequence: CDR1 LNHDA, CDR2 SQIVND (reference sequence). The CDR3 region is CASRLRGTPGVEQYF. The CDR3, as DNA: TGTGCCAGTAGGCTTCGCGGGACTCCCGGGGTCGAGCAGTACTTC.

This chain uses TRBV6-5 with TRBJ2-5; 9 bases agree with TRBD2. The germline V gene has CDR1 MNHEY and CDR2 SVGAGI. Germline trimming cut 6 bases from V and 1 base from J; bases unmatched to any gene: 3. This CDR3 region has 14 residues. CDR3: CASSPGLAQETQYF. The CDR3 DNA follows: TGTGCCAGCAGCCCGGGACTAGCCCAAGAGACCCAGTACTTC.

This chain links TRBV4-1 with TRBJ2-5; no clear D. The germline V gene has CDR1 MGHRA and CDR2 YSYEKL. The CDR3 totals 14 residues. The V gene lost 1 base and the J gene lost 5 bases, with 11 bases spanning the gap. CDR3 sequence: CASSQVGLEETQYF. CDR3 sequence (DNA): TGCGCCAGCAGCCAAGTTGGGCTAGAGGAGACCCAGTACTTC.

The chain's CDR3 is CASSHHYLLGARADTQYF. The CDR3 DNA follows: TGTGCCAGCAGCCATCACTACCTTCTAGGGGCGAGGGCAGATACGCAGTATTTT. The V call is TRBV11-2, the J call TRBJ2-3; D may correspond to TRBD1 or TRBD2 (5 bases each). CDR3 size: 18 residues. The V gene lost 5 bases and the J gene lost 4 bases, with 25 bases spanning the gap. From germline, CDR1 is SGHAT and CDR2 FQNNGV.

About this clone itself: Different DNA sequences within this sample yield the same CDR3. This chain links TRBV7-3 with TRBJ2-5, with D perhaps TRBD1 (6 bases). Germline V CDR1 and CDR2: SGHTA, FQGTGA. The CDR3 covers 14 residues. Deletions cut 0 bases from V and 1 base from J, with 6 bases between. This CDR3 reads CASSLTGGQETQYF. The CDR3, as DNA: TGTGCCAGCAGCTTAACAGGGGGCCAAGAGACCCAGTACTTC.